These 13 T cell receptor beta chains came from one sample sequenced in a study of T cells in Graves' hyperthyroidism and ophthalmopathy. TCR beta CDR3 sequences were amplified from RNA transcripts. An initial round of RT-PCR targeting the TCR CDR3 relied on the HTBI primer set. Using its own MiXCR run on the multiplex PCR reads, TCRdb lists one record per CDR3 protein. The sample includes 490,000 or so distinct CDR3 sequences, under 25% seen only once; the top ten take around 54%. Sequenced sample: blood. All receptors derive from a woman aged 65 to 85 with Graves' ophthalmopathy.

The rearrangement links TRBV20-1 to TRBJ2-3; a weak D match, TRBD1 (6 bases). The CDR3 contains 13 residues. The V gene's germline CDR1 is DFQATT and CDR2 SNEGSKA (reference sequence). The V and J ends lost 5 bases and 4 bases respectively, with 13 bases between them. The CDR3 reads CSADTGIPDTQYF. DNA for the CDR3: TGCAGTGCTGATACAGGGATCCCAGATACGCAGTATTTT.

The V and J genes are TRBV3-1 and TRBJ2-5; TRBD1 or TRBD2 may be the D gene (5 bases each). Germline CDR1 LGHDT, CDR2 YNNKEL (reference sequence). This CDR3 spans 14 amino acids. V gave up 1 base and J gave up 5 bases, with 11 bases separating them. CDR3 nucleotide sequence: TGTGCCAGCAGCCAAGCCGATCGGGGCGAGACCCAGTACTTC. Translation: CASSQADRGETQYF.

With regard to this clonotype: A much larger clonotype is one base distant, so this may be a read error. The chain carries TRBV12-3 or TRBV12-4 and TRBJ1-2; 8 bases map to TRBD1. There are 15 residues in the CDR3. The CDR3 region is CASSLIGQGGYGYPF. As DNA, the CDR3 is TGTGCCAGCAGTTTAATCGGACAGGGTGGGTATGGCTACCCCTTC.

The CDR3 here is CSARPPGLADTGELFF. The CDR3 DNA sequence: TGCAGTGCTCGACCCCCGGGACTAGCAGACACCGGGGAGCTGTTTTTT. The chain is built from TRBV20-1 and TRBJ2-2; 9 nucleotides line up with TRBD2. Unmatched junction bases numbered 10, after V lost 5 bases and J lost 3 bases. This CDR3 is 16 amino acids long. Germline V gives CDR1 DFQATT, CDR2 SNEGSKA (reference sequence).

This sequence joins TRBV20-1 and TRBJ2-5, with TRBD2 matching over 9 bases. The junction had 3 bases not matched to a gene; V was cut back by 7 bases and J by 3 bases. This CDR3 is built from 12 residues. CDR1 DFQATT and CDR2 SNEGSKA come from the germline V gene (reference sequence). CDR3 loop: CSGVAGEETQYF. The DNA for the CDR3 is TGCAGTGGAGTAGCGGGAGAAGAGACCCAGTACTTC.

This chain uses TRBV29-1 with TRBJ2-7; 8 bases align to TRBD1. Germline V gene sequence: CDR1 SQVTM, CDR2 ANQGSEA. CDR3 length: 12 residues. J gave up 5 bases and V 7 bases, and 7 bases lay outside the gene matches. The CDR3 sequence is CSGGSDRDEQYF. DNA for the CDR3: TGCAGCGGAGGATCGGACAGGGACGAGCAGTACTTC.

The chain uses TRBV6-1 and TRBJ1-6, with TRBD1 matching 7 bases. Trimming removed 10 bases from V and 6 bases from J; junction bases left unmatched: 9. Germline CDR1 and CDR2: MNHNS and SASEGT. This CDR3 spans 14 amino acids. As DNA, the CDR3 is TGTGCCACAAACACACAGGGGACTAATTCACCCCTCCACTTT. This translates into CATNTQGTNSPLHF.

V and J are TRBV19 and TRBJ2-7; D not resolved. The germline V gene encodes CDR1 LNHDA and CDR2 SQIVND (reference sequence). This CDR3 contains 14 residues. V was clipped by 1 base and J by 7 bases, with 14 bases between them. CDR3 coding DNA: TGTGCCAGTAGTATAGCTCACGCGCCGAGGGAGCAGTACTTC. As protein: CASSIAHAPREQYF.

This clonotype was seen a few times. This rearrangement joins TRBV30 to TRBJ1-4; no definite D call. The V end was cut by 1 base, the J end by 3 bases, with 12 bases between. CDR3 length: 15 residues. Germline CDR1 and CDR2: GTSNPN and SVGIG (reference sequence). CDR3 nucleotide sequence: TGTGCCTGGAGTGGCCACGTAGGGCCTAATGAAAAACTGTTTTTT. Amino acid sequence: CAWSGHVGPNEKLFF.

This chain joins TRBV7-2 and TRBJ1-2; 10 nucleotides match TRBD1. This CDR3 has 14 amino acids. The J segment lost 4 bases and the V segment lost 4 bases, leaving 3 bases of the junction unmatched. CDR1 and CDR2 from the germline V gene are SGHTA and FQGNSA. The CDR3 loop reads CASSWTGGFYGYTF. The CDR3 bases are TGTGCCAGCAGCTGGACAGGGGGTTTCTATGGCTACACCTTC.

This clonotype has only a few counts. The gene calls are TRBV29-1 and TRBJ1-4; D is perhaps TRBD1 (5 bases). CDR3 size: 11 residues. V was cut by 1 base and J by 11 bases, with 8 bases left in between. Germline V gene sequence: CDR1 SQVTM, CDR2 ANQGSEA. The CDR3 loop reads CSVEAGEKLFF. The CDR3 DNA is TGCAGCGTTGAAGCGGGGGAGAAACTGTTTTTT.

The chain carries TRBV6-1 and TRBJ2-7, with 10 bases that match TRBD2. Germline CDR1 reads MNHNS; CDR2 reads SASEGT. The CDR3 loop spans 14 amino acids. The V and J ends lost 6 bases and 5 bases, in that order; junction bases with no gene match: 7. In DNA, the CDR3 is TGTGCCAGCAGAGGGAGCGGGAGGGCCCACGAGCAGTACTTC. It codes for CASRGSGRAHEQYF.

This clonotype showed up just a few times. This chain links TRBV12-3 or TRBV12-4 with TRBJ2-3; 8 nucleotides agree with TRBD2. J gave up 3 bases and V 6 bases, and 14 bases lay outside the gene matches. CDR3 size: 17 residues. The CDR3 here is CASSLSTSAPETDTQYF. Here the CDR3 DNA reads TGTGCCAGCAGCCTCTCGACTAGCGCTCCTGAGACAGATACGCAGTATTTT.